This TCR beta chain was recovered during a study of blood T cell repertoires in COVID-19. Authors' analysis steps: By means of reference gene primer amplification, nucleated cell counts were estimated. Sequencing was performed with immunoSEQ multiplex PCR; in TCRdb, only in-frame clones are kept and a portion is missing. That table gives V, J and clone size, and the DNA gave D and trimming. The sample has more than 95,000 clones; about 89% are singletons. The sequence came from a woman in her sixties or seventies with acute or convalescent COVID-19. Source material: peripheral blood.

The CDR3 reads CASSIDKILTGDYGYTF. For the CDR3, the DNA is TGTGCCAGTAGTATAGACAAGATTCTAACAGGAGACTATGGCTACACCTTC. The rearrangement links TRBV19 to TRBJ1-2, with a possible D match to TRBD1 (5 bases). From germline, CDR1 is LNHDA and CDR2 SQIVND (reference sequence). The CDR3 loop spans 17 amino acids. V was trimmed by 0 bases and J by 3 bases, leaving 17 bases between them.